These 21 T cell receptor beta chains originate from one sample sequenced in a study of T cell clonality in common variable immunodeficiency (dated by TCRdb to the mid-2010s). Preparation of the library involved the immunoSEQ multiplex PCR assay. TCRdb took over this immuneACCESS table, retaining in-frame rearrangements with V and J assigned. Such tables are incomplete; in checked studies, under half of the missing clones stem from an unresolved V gene, and the remainder is unexplained. This sample holds more than 30,000 clones in total, without any singletons. 4% to 5% of the sample comes from the top ten. Sequenced: peripheral blood mononuclear cells. Receptors originate from a person aged 18 to 75 in good health.

This clone was counted ten times or more. Read coverage stops 3 residues before the CDR3 terminus; the germline J gene supplies the remainder. This sequence joins TRBV30 and TRBJ2-3; no clear D gene. The CDR3 totals 14 residues. Germline CDR1 reads GTSNPN; CDR2 reads SVGIG (reference sequence). Trimming took off 0 bases at V and 3 bases at J, with 10 bases between the two ends. CDR3 loop: CAWSVLALTDTQYF. Incomplete CDR3 DNA: TGTGCCTGGAGTGTACTCGCCTTAACAGATACG.

Comment on this clone: The DNA ends 3 residues before the CDR3 does, and the rest of the CDR3 is filled in from the germline J gene. The rearrangement joins TRBV5-6 to TRBJ1-2; D is uncertain. Between the trimmed V and J ends, which lost 1 base and 7 bases, there was a span of 14 bases. The CDR3 loop spans 14 amino acids. Germline values: CDR1 SGHDT, CDR2 YYEEEE. CDR3 DNA (partial): TGTGCCAGCAGCTTGCCGACTGAGCTGGGTGGC. It encodes CASSLPTELGG. The complete CDR3 reads CASSLPTELGGYTF.

This clone showed up many times. The missing CDR3 end, 3 residues past where the read stops, is filled in from the germline J gene. This chain joins TRBV19 and TRBJ1-4, with D possibly TRBD1 on 6 matching bases. The V gene lost 3 bases and the J gene lost 10 bases, with 18 bases spanning the gap. Germline CDR1 LNHDA, CDR2 SQIVND (reference sequence). This CDR3 is 15 amino acids long. The CDR3 DNA, read in part, is TGTGCCAGTAGTATCTCCCGCAGGGGAGGCGGAAAA. Its translation is CASSISRRGGGK. The whole CDR3 is CASSISRRGGGKLFF.

Ten or more counts support this clone. The read comes to an end 3 residues before the CDR3 does, leaving the germline J gene to fill in the end. The chain links TRBV7-3 to TRBJ2-2; 8 nucleotides align to TRBD1. V was pared by 5 bases and J by 4 bases, with 12 bases of the junction left unmatched. The CDR3 spans 17 residues. Per the germline V gene, CDR1 is SGHTA and CDR2 is FQGTGA. The CDR3 loop reads CASSPTTGAYGTGELFF. CDR3 DNA, as far as it was read: TGTGCCAGCAGCCCAACGACAGGGGCTTATGGCACCGGGGAG.

The table lists this clone with many counts. The read gets to within 3 residues of the CDR3 end, and the germline J gene fills in the rest. J is TRBJ1-2 and V is TRBV2; tentatively, D is TRBD1 (6 bases). The ends were cut back, 1 base at V and 7 bases at J, with 13 bases in the middle. The CDR3 is 14 residues long. Germline loops: CDR1 SNHLY, CDR2 FYNNEI. The part of the CDR3 DNA that was read is TGTGCCAGCAGTGAAGAAGGCAGGGGTGGTGGC. As protein: CASSEEGRGGG. The CDR3 in full is CASSEEGRGGGYTF.

A remark on this clone: The CDR3 end is not reached by the read, which stops 3 residues before it; the germline J gene fills it in. The same CDR3 can be traced to other DNA sequences in this sample. The rearrangement uses TRBV5-5 and TRBJ1-3; possible D gene TRBD1, 6 bases. The V gene's germline CDR1 is SGHKS and CDR2 YYEKEE (reference sequence). There are 14 residues in the CDR3. Trimming removed 4 bases at V and 4 bases at J, with 12 bases between. CDR3 bases read: TGTGCCAGCAGCCAGGTCGGGACAGGAAACACC. This gives the protein CASSQVGTGNT. The CDR3 in its entirety is CASSQVGTGNTIYF.

This clone was counted a few times. The CDR3 extends 3 residues past the end of the read, so its final part is completed from the germline J gene. This chain uses TRBV7-9 with TRBJ2-3; D is unclear. Germline lookup yields CDR1 SEHNR and CDR2 FQNEAQ (reference sequence). This CDR3 has 13 amino acids. This chain's CDR3 is CASSLSHQETQYF. Partial CDR3 DNA: TGTGCCAGCAGCTTATCACACCAAGAGACG.

There are many counts of this clone. The read falls 3 residues short of the CDR3 end, and the missing part is taken from the germline J gene. This rearrangement joins TRBV20-1 to TRBJ2-4; TRBD1 agrees at 7 bases. Germline CDR1 and CDR2: DFQATT and SNEGSKA (reference sequence). This CDR3 contains 12 residues. The covered CDR3 bases are TGCAGTGCTACCCCGGGACAGTCCCGT. Amino acid sequence: CSATPGQSR. The whole CDR3 sequence is CSATPGQSRQYF.

This clone came up many times. Read coverage stops 3 residues before the CDR3 terminus; the germline J gene supplies the remainder. This rearrangement joins TRBV2 to TRBJ1-2; 8 nucleotides align to TRBD1. From germline, CDR1 is SNHLY and CDR2 FYNNEI. CDR3 length: 13 residues. CDR3 sequence reads: CASSAYTGGGYTF. The sequenced CDR3 bases are TGTGCCAGCAGTGCGTACACAGGGGGGGGC. Drawing the rest from reference TRBV2 and TRBJ1-2, the complete variable domain is EPEVTQTPSHQVTQMGQEVILRCVPISNHLYFYWYRQILGQKVEFLVSFYNNEISEKSEIFDDQFSVERPDGSNFTLKIRSTKLEDSAMYFCASSAYTGGGYTFGSGTRLTVV.

In its sample, this clone ranks as medium-sized (0.01 to 0.1%). The read stops 3 residues short of the end of the CDR3; the missing end is completed from the germline J gene. The gene calls are TRBV29-1 and TRBJ2-3; D is unresolved. Trimming took 6 bases from V and 4 from J, leaving 17 bases between them. The germline V gene has CDR1 SQVTM and CDR2 ANQGSEA. The CDR3 is 14 residues long. CDR3: CSVPRLTASDTQYF. CDR3 DNA (partial): TGCAGCGTCCCACGCTTGACTGCATCAGATACG.

This clone has a count of ten or more. The read ends 3 residues before the CDR3 terminus; that terminus is restored from the germline J gene. The V call is TRBV7-9, the J call TRBJ2-2; perhaps TRBD2 as D (5 bases). The length of the CDR3 is 14 residues. Germline V gene lookup returns CDR1 SEHNR and CDR2 FQNEAQ (reference sequence). V lost 2 bases and J lost 7, with 11 bases in between. The covered CDR3 bases are TGTGCCAGCAGCTTAAATCGGGGTGACGGGGAG. This sequence encodes CASSLNRGDGE. The whole CDR3 protein is CASSLNRGDGELFF.

This clone has a count of ten or more. The read terminates 3 residues before the CDR3 end, so the remaining end is supplied by the germline J gene. The chain carries TRBV29-1 and TRBJ2-2, with a possible D match to TRBD1 (7 bases). The V gene lost 3 bases and the J gene lost 8 bases, with 16 bases spanning the gap. Germline CDR1 SQVTM, CDR2 ANQGSEA. The CDR3 contains 14 residues. CDR3 in amino acids: CSVETGTATGELFF. The part of the CDR3 DNA that was read is TGCAGCGTTGAGACAGGGACTGCCACTGGGGAG.

Regarding this clone: The read ends 3 residues shy of where the CDR3 ends; the end is completed using the germline J gene. The chain joins TRBV2 to TRBJ2-2; TRBD1 agrees at 10 bases. Germline V CDR1 and CDR2: SNHLY, FYNNEI. The CDR3 consists of 16 residues. The chain's CDR3 is CASSLEKDRGGSPLFF. The CDR3 DNA, read in part, is TGTGCCAGCAGTTTGGAGAAGGACAGGGGGGGTTCACCG.

This clone was counted many times. The read finishes 3 residues shy of the CDR3 end, and the germline J gene is used to complete it. The chain is built from TRBV6-2 or TRBV6-3 and TRBJ2-7; TRBD1 agrees at 11 bases. Germline V lookup: CDR1 MNHEY, CDR2 SVGEGT. CDR3 length equals 15 residues. With V trimmed by 2 bases and J by 5 bases, 5 bases remained unmatched. The DNA read from the CDR3 is TGTGCCAGCAGTTACGCCGGACAGGGGGCGGACGAG. This codes for CASSYAGQGADE. From start to end, the CDR3 is CASSYAGQGADEQYF.

This clone was seen ten or more times. The read falls 3 residues short of the CDR3 end, and the missing part is taken from the germline J gene. The rearrangement uses TRBV7-9 and TRBJ2-2; D remains ambiguous. The CDR3 contains 14 residues. With 4 bases removed from V and 2 bases from J, the gap between germline ends came to 8 bases. Germline assignment: CDR1 SEHNR and CDR2 FQNEAQ (reference sequence). The CDR3 spells CASSWSGNTGELFF. CDR3 DNA, as far as it was read: TGTGCCAGCAGCTGGTCAGGTAACACCGGGGAG.

Note on this clone: The sequence runs out 3 residues before the end of the CDR3; the remainder is reconstructed from the germline J gene. V is TRBV19 and J is TRBJ1-4; 7 bases map to TRBD1. The CDR3 has 16 amino acids. Germline V lookup: CDR1 LNHDA, CDR2 SQIVND (reference sequence). The CDR3 spells CASRGGYGTASSPLFF. The part of the CDR3 DNA that was read is TGTGCCAGTAGGGGCGGGTACGGGACAGCCAGTTCACCA.

In this sample, this clone turned up many times. The sequenced fragment ends 3 residues before the CDR3 boundary, so the rest is inferred from the germline J gene. This chain uses TRBV20-1 with TRBJ2-2; a weak D match, TRBD1 (6 bases). The germline V and J ends were trimmed by 1 base and 4 bases, with 13 bases remaining between them. Germline lookup yields CDR1 DFQATT and CDR2 SNEGSKA (reference sequence). The length of the CDR3 is 15 residues. CDR3 bases read: TGCAGTGCTAGAGGCCGGGACAAAGGCACCGGGGAG. Encoded protein: CSARGRDKGTGE. From start to end, the CDR3 is CSARGRDKGTGELFF.

There are many counts of this clone. Coverage ceases 3 residues before the CDR3 finishes, and the germline J gene fills in the end. The V gene is TRBV6-1, the J gene TRBJ1-2; 8 bases are shared with TRBD1. The J segment lost 6 bases and the V segment lost 4 bases, leaving 4 bases of the junction unmatched. The CDR3 totals 13 residues. Germline V CDR1 and CDR2: MNHNS, SASEGT. CDR3 sequence: CASSVDRGNGYTF. CDR3 DNA (partial): TGTGCCAGCAGTGTAGACAGGGGAAATGGC.

This clone was detected many times. Read sequence stops 3 residues before the CDR3 end, and the germline J gene provides the missing end. Distinct nucleotide sequences in the sample also encode this CDR3. The J gene is TRBJ2-3, the V gene TRBV6-1; 11 bases line up with TRBD2. This CDR3 is 15 amino acids long. Germline CDR1 MNHNS, CDR2 SASEGT. The V gene end was trimmed by 2 bases and the J gene end by 4 bases; junction bases not matched to a gene: 2. The chain's CDR3 is CASSELAGGPDTQYF. The CDR3 bases that were read are TGTGCCAGCAGTGAATTAGCGGGAGGGCCAGATACG.

This clone has more than one count but fewer than ten. Relative to the germline gene, one junction end is altered; a read error may explain this. From the germline J gene comes the end of the CDR3, since the read stops 3 residues before it. This specimen includes other DNA sequences encoding the same CDR3. J is TRBJ1-3 and V is TRBV29-1; 11 bases line up with TRBD1. Germline lookup yields CDR1 SQVTM and CDR2 ANQGSEA. The CDR3 is made up of 17 amino acids. CDR3 in amino acids: CSVENRLDRGPRNTIYF. The CDR3 DNA, read in part, is TGCAGCGTCGAAAACAGGCTGGACAGGGGGCCAAGAAACACA.

This clone was seen ten or more times. The observed sequence ends 3 residues before the CDR3 terminus, with the missing tail filled in from the germline J gene. The gene calls are TRBV2 and TRBJ2-3; 8 bases map to TRBD2. Germline CDR1 reads SNHLY; CDR2 reads FYNNEI. V shed 3 bases, J shed 3 bases, and the junction held 5 bases outside the gene matches. The CDR3 sequence is 15 residues long. The CDR3 sequence: CASSERAGATDTQYF. CDR3 DNA, as far as it was read: TGTGCCAGCAGTGAGAGAGCGGGAGCGACAGATACG.